This record concerns one TCR beta chain sequence. Its specificity is unknown. This specimen comes from a study of T cell responses to AZD1222 COVID-19 vaccine. The data were produced by immunoSEQ multiplex PCR, yet TCRdb's version contains in-frame clones alone and is incomplete. The sample comprises about 90,000 clones, about 91% of which are singletons, and about 5.5% rests with the top ten. Study-level results: Unmutated regions of variants are reportedly targeted by nearly half of spike-specific TCRs. The peak T cell response came first, and repertoires were sampled only after it. When two AZD1222 doses had been given, Spike-specific TCR breadth and depth rose. Clonal diversity may have been underestimated, and the donors were mostly white British, with more females than males.

CDR3 length: 15 amino acids. Germline CDR1 reads SGHKS; CDR2 reads YYEKEE (reference sequence). The trim removed 4 bases at V and 7 bases at J, leaving 11 bases unmatched. The origin of this receptor is an adult who received the AZD1222 COVID-19 vaccine. The material was peripheral blood, obtained 28 days after the second AZD1222 dose. The chain couples TRBV5-5 to TRBJ1-5; 7 nucleotides match TRBD1. CDR3 in amino acids: CASSLQGGQGQPQHF. CDR3 sequence (DNA): TGTGCCAGCAGCCTCCAGGGGGGTCAGGGACAGCCCCAGCATTTT.